This passage covers 23 T cell receptor beta chains from one sample sequenced in a study of T cell changes during pregnancy in multiple sclerosis. Only in-frame clones appear in the TCRdb table, and some are missing; sequencing was by immunoSEQ multiplex PCR. The sample carries more than 8,000 clones, 87% recorded once. The material was CD8+ T cells from peripheral blood mononuclear cells, obtained in the first trimester of pregnancy. These receptors all come from a female donor in good health, enrolled as a control in a pregnancy study.

This clone is large by share. The CDR3, as DNA: TGTGCCAGCAGCTTCCACAGGGGAAGTCAGCCCCAGCATTTT. Its protein product is CASSFHRGSQPQHF. This rearrangement joins TRBV27 to TRBJ1-5, with 7 bases matching TRBD1. Trimming at V came to 6 bases and at J to 6 bases, leaving 8 bases not matched to a gene. This CDR3 is built from 14 residues. Germline CDR1 MNHEY, CDR2 SMNVEV (reference sequence).

CDR3 bases: TGTGCCAGCAGCTTGGCAGATGAGACCCAGTACTTC. Its protein is CASSLADETQYF. The chain couples TRBV5-5 to TRBJ2-5; D gene uncertain. The CDR3 consists of 12 residues. Germline V lookup: CDR1 SGHKS, CDR2 YYEKEE (reference sequence). Trimming took 0 bases from V and 5 from J, leaving 5 bases between them.

As DNA, the CDR3 is TGTGCCAGTAGTATGGGACAGGGGCTGGACGGGGAGCTGTTTTTT. The encoded protein is CASSMGQGLDGELFF. V is TRBV19 and J is TRBJ2-2, with 10 bases lining up with TRBD1. This CDR3 comprises 15 residues. The V segment lost 3 bases and the J segment 7 bases; nucleotides outside the gene matches: 5. Germline lookup yields CDR1 LNHDA and CDR2 SQIVND (reference sequence).

The chain recombines TRBV11-2 with TRBJ2-1; the match to TRBD2 covers 14 bases. Germline V gene sequence: CDR1 SGHAT, CDR2 FQNNGV. The CDR3 totals 17 residues. J was trimmed by 6 bases and V by 1 base; bases with no gene match: 5. The CDR3 region has the DNA TGTGCCAGCAGCTTAGCGGGACTAGCGGGAGAGTCCAATGAGCAGTTCTTC. As protein: CASSLAGLAGESNEQFF.

In DNA form, the CDR3 reads TGTGCCAGCAGCTTAGCCCTTGCGACAGCCGCTGAAGCTTTCTTT. This gives the protein CASSLALATAAEAFF. This chain connects TRBV7-8 to TRBJ1-1, with TRBD1 as a possible D gene (5 bases). The V end lost 0 bases, the J end lost 6 bases, and 14 bases lay between the germline ends. CDR3 length: 15 residues. Germline-derived CDR1 and CDR2 are SGHVS and FQNEAQ.

This clone came up once. This chain links TRBV5-1 with TRBJ1-2; 7 bases agree with TRBD1. The V gene end was trimmed by 2 bases and the J gene end by 3 bases; junction bases not matched to a gene: 10. The germline gives CDR1 SGHRS, CDR2 YFSETQ. The CDR3 has 16 residues. CDR3 protein: CASSFFPAGGDYGYTF. For the CDR3, the DNA is TGCGCCAGCAGCTTTTTCCCCGCAGGGGGTGACTATGGCTACACCTTC.

CDR3 loop: CANTYEQYF. DNA of the CDR3: TGTGCCAATACCTACGAGCAGTACTTC. The chain joins TRBV27 to TRBJ2-7; D is uncertain. CDR1 is MNHEY, CDR2 SMNVEV, per germline (reference sequence). V lost 10 bases and J 2 bases, leaving 3 bases between the germline ends. This CDR3 contains 9 residues.

J is TRBJ2-7 and V is TRBV7-2, with TRBD1 identical over 7 bases. V was pared by 1 base and J by 3 bases, with 6 bases of the junction left unmatched. The V gene's germline CDR1 is SGHTA and CDR2 FQGNSA. The CDR3 sequence is 15 residues long. The CDR3 here is CASSLGAGGYYEQYF. CDR3 DNA sequence: TGTGCCAGCAGCTTAGGGGCAGGGGGTTACTACGAGCAGTACTTC.

This chain joins TRBV4-1 and TRBJ2-3; tentative D call: TRBD2 (5 bases). V lost 4 bases and J lost 6, with 17 bases in between. Germline V CDR1 and CDR2: MGHRA, YSYEKL. The CDR3 totals 15 residues. The CDR3 DNA reads as TGCGCCAGCAGCCCGGACTGGGCCTCCGCGGATACGCAGTATTTT. Encoded protein: CASSPDWASADTQYF.

The chain joins TRBV28 to TRBJ1-2; the match to TRBD1 covers 8 bases. Losses at the gene ends were 4 bases for V and 4 bases for J; bases not matched to a gene: 5. Germline V gene data show CDR1 as MDHEN and CDR2 as SYDVKM. The CDR3 runs 14 residues. The CDR3 sequence: CASSYRGTIYGYTF. In nucleotides, the CDR3 is TGTGCCAGCAGTTACAGGGGGACCATCTATGGCTACACCTTC.

The chain couples TRBV11-2 to TRBJ2-7; D possibly corresponds to TRBD2 (5 bases). This CDR3 is 17 amino acids long. The V end lost 2 bases, the J end lost 0 bases, and 17 bases lay between the germline ends. CDR1 and CDR2 (germline): SGHAT, FQNNGV. The CDR3 loop reads CASSLTYEGPFSYEQYF. DNA for the CDR3: TGTGCCAGCAGCTTAACGTACGAGGGCCCCTTCTCCTACGAGCAGTACTTC.

V usage is TRBV15 and J usage is TRBJ1-5; D gene uncertain. The CDR3 runs 15 residues. The V end was cut by 0 bases, the J end by 4 bases, with 10 bases between. CDR1 LNHNV and CDR2 YYDKDF come from the germline V gene (reference sequence). In DNA, the CDR3 is TGTGCCACCAGCAGAGAGGAAACAGTTAATCAGCCCCAGCATTTT. Encoded protein: CATSREETVNQPQHF.

In its sample, this clone ranks as medium-sized. The V call is TRBV27, the J call TRBJ1-1; tentatively, D is TRBD1 (6 bases). Trimming left V 9 bases short and J 4 bases short, with 9 bases between. This CDR3 is built from 11 residues. Germline-derived CDR1 and CDR2 are MNHEY and SMNVEV (reference sequence). CDR3 sequence reads: CASSRGTEAFF. The DNA of the CDR3 is TGTGCCAGTTCCAGGGGCACTGAAGCTTTCTTT.

DNA of the CDR3: TGTGCCAGCAGCGCAGGGATTGGCTATGGCTACACCTTC. Encoded protein: CASSAGIGYGYTF. V is TRBV7-8 and J is TRBJ1-2, with a tentative D call TRBD1 (5 bases). V shed 5 bases and J shed 4 bases, with 11 bases lying between them. Germline V gives CDR1 SGHVS, CDR2 FQNEAQ. The CDR3 runs to 13 residues. The entire variable domain, with the rest obtained from reference TRBV7-8 and TRBJ1-2, is as follows: GAGVSQSPRYKVAKRGQDVALRCDPISGHVSLFWYQQALGQGPEFLTYFQNEAQLDKSGLPSDRFFAERPEGSVSTLKIQRTQQEDSAVYLCASSAGIGYGYTFGSGTRLTVV.

This chain uses TRBV7-8 with TRBJ2-5, with D perhaps matching TRBD1 (5 bases). The germline CDR1 and CDR2 sequences are SGHVS and FQNEAQ. The CDR3 covers 12 residues. V dropped 5 bases and J dropped 4 bases, with 8 bases sitting between them. The CDR3 here is CASSNQGETQYF. The DNA for the CDR3 is TGTGCCAGCAGCAACCAGGGAGAGACCCAGTACTTC.

This CDR3 reads CASSQVALAGTIYF. The CDR3 nucleotides are TGTGCCAGCAGCCAAGTGGCTCTAGCGGGCACCATATATTTT. The chain employs TRBV14 and TRBJ1-3; D gene ambiguous. The ends were cut back, 1 base at V and 9 bases at J, with 13 bases in the middle. CDR3 length: 14 amino acids. Germline loops: CDR1 SGHDN, CDR2 FVKESK.

The chain links TRBV6-1 to TRBJ2-7, with 14 bases lining up with TRBD2. Germline V gives CDR1 MNHNS, CDR2 SASEGT. CDR3 length: 15 amino acids. Trimming removed 6 bases from V and 6 bases from J; junction bases left unmatched: 7. In nucleotides, the CDR3 is TGTGCCAGCAGGTCGACTAGCGGGGGGGCCGCCGAGCAGTACTTC. Protein product: CASRSTSGGAAEQYF.

The chain joins TRBV27 to TRBJ2-1; D possibly corresponds to TRBD2 (6 bases). The CDR3 consists of 13 residues. Germline V lookup: CDR1 MNHEY, CDR2 SMNVEV (reference sequence). V lost 2 bases, J lost 8 bases, and 10 bases lay in between. The CDR3 DNA sequence: TGTGCCAGCAGTTTAGCGGGGTCGGATGAGCAGTTCTTC. Residues: CASSLAGSDEQFF.

CDR3 nucleotide sequence: TGTGCCAGCAGCCCCCTGCCGGGAGGCCCAGATACGCAGTATTTT. Amino acid sequence: CASSPLPGGPDTQYF. The chain recombines TRBV27 with TRBJ2-3; TRBD2 aligns across 7 bases. This CDR3 has 15 amino acids. CDR1 is MNHEY, CDR2 SMNVEV, per germline (reference sequence). J was trimmed by 4 bases and V by 6 bases; bases with no gene match: 10.

This clone came up once. J is TRBJ2-1 and V is TRBV4-1; 8 nucleotides agree with TRBD2. The CDR3 spans 15 residues. V lost 1 base to trimming and J lost 7 bases; unmatched junction nucleotides: 6. The germline gives CDR1 MGHRA, CDR2 YSYEKL. The chain's CDR3 is CASSQVTGGANEQFF. CDR3 nucleotide sequence: TGCGCCAGCAGCCAAGTTACCGGGGGGGCGAATGAGCAGTTCTTC.

The chain employs TRBV5-5 and TRBJ1-1; 10 bases match TRBD1. This CDR3 comprises 14 residues. Germline loops: CDR1 SGHKS, CDR2 YYEKEE (reference sequence). J gave up 8 bases and V 0 bases, and 4 bases lay outside the gene matches. CDR3 loop: CASSLGQGAFEAFF. DNA of the CDR3: TGTGCCAGCAGCTTGGGACAGGGGGCGTTCGAAGCTTTCTTT.

This CDR3 reads CASSQSPGTDTQYF. In DNA, the CDR3 is TGCGCCAGCAGCCAGTCCCCAGGCACAGATACGCAGTATTTT. V and J are TRBV4-1 and TRBJ2-3; D is unclear. Germline-derived CDR1 and CDR2 are MGHRA and YSYEKL. Between the trimmed V and J ends, which lost 3 bases and 1 base, there was a span of 8 bases. The CDR3 consists of 14 residues.

The gene calls are TRBV25-1 and TRBJ2-2; 8 bases align to TRBD1. Germline values: CDR1 MGHDK, CDR2 SYGVNS. This CDR3 is built from 15 residues. V dropped 4 bases and J dropped 3; count of bases not matched to a gene: 4. The CDR3 here is CASSVRGRDTGELFF. The CDR3 DNA is TGTGCCAGCAGTGTCAGGGGGCGAGACACCGGGGAGCTGTTTTTT.